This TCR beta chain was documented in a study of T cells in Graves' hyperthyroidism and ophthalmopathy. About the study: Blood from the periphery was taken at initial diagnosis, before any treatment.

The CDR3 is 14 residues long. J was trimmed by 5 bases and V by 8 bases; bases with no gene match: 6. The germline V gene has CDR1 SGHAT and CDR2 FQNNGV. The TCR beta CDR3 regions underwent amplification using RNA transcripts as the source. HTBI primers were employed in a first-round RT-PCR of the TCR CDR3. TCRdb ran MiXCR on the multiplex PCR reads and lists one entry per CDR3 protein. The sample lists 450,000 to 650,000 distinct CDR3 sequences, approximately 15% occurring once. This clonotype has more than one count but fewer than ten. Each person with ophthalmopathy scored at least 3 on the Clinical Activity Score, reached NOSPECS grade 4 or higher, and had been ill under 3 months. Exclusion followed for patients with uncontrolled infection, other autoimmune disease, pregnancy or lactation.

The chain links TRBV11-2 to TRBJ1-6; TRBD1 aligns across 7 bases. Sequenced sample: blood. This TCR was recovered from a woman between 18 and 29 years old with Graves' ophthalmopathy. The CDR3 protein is CASCGTADNSPLHF. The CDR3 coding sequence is TGTGCCAGCTGCGGGACAGCCGATAATTCACCCCTCCACTTT.